Sequencing of this T cell receptor (beta chain) was carried out in a study of metastatic and nonmetastatic thyroid tumors. Study-wide context: Repertoires of blood and of tissue (tumor or nodule) from malignant and benign thyroid patients were compared.

Before thyroid surgery, none of the patients had received any treatment. General observations from the study: It was reported that TCR beta diversity was significantly higher in malignant thyroid tumors than benign nodules, in blood and tumor.

The V and J ends lost 0 bases and 1 base respectively, with 9 bases between them. The CDR3 covers 15 residues. The germline V gene encodes CDR1 KGHSH and CDR2 LQKENI. Methods used by the authors: CDR3 was compared across clinicopathological groups, and the resulting differences were used to build a distant-metastasis classifier for papillary thyroid cancer. With MiXCR, TCRdb reprocessed the PCR reads. Here the V and J calls rest on TCRdb's processing, not on the authors' analysis. Of 30,000 to 35,000 clones in the sample, around 30% were seen once. Comment on this clone: Antigen unknown.

The clonotype was recovered from a female donor with papillary thyroid cancer or a benign thyroid nodule (not recorded which). Some clones in this sample may be carry-over from other donors' samples. The sample consisted of blood. V and J are TRBV18 and TRBJ1-1; D remains ambiguous. The CDR3 loop is CASSPPMGKNTEAFF. The CDR3 DNA follows: TGTGCCAGCTCACCACCTATGGGAAAGAACACTGAAGCTTTCTTT.